This TCR beta chain emerged from a study of T cells after yellow fever vaccination (dated by TCRdb to the late 2010s). The study in broad terms: The SMART-Seq v4 Ultra Low Input RNA kit was used to prepare libraries from fractions with low cell numbers. To track T-cell clones before and after primary and booster YFV17D yellow fever vaccination, bulk TCR alpha and beta repertoires were sequenced longitudinally. Two healthy male donors, one aged 18 to 30 and one aged 30 to 40 years, made up the cohort. Blood was drawn at multiple timepoints before and after primary and secondary immunization, with bulk PBMC replicates and cell subsets isolated. Broader findings and caveats from the paper: Compared with the primary T-cell response, the secondary T-cell response was faster but weaker, reaching its peak on day 5 rather than on day 15. Because the study included only a couple of donors, the extent to which the findings can be generalized is limited. Because abundant contaminating clonotypes from the bulk population could be contained in FACS-sorted repertoires, computational filtering was required. After the booster, most clones that had expanded after primary vaccination were detected again (over 95% of CD4 and about 88% of CD8), suggesting broad maintenance of memory. A small share of clonotypes occurred in both CD4 and CD8 compartments, likely arising from convergent recombination.

The germline V gene supplies CDR1 SGHAT and CDR2 FQNNGV. From V the trimming removes 5 bases and from J it removes 4 bases, while the gene matches leave 5 bases of the junction unaccounted for. The CDR3 sequence holds 14 residues, the cysteine and phenylalanine included. The CDR3 DNA has 42 bases and is translated from base 1. In light of the paper, this sample's treatment or condition label describes: live attenuated yellow fever vaccine strain. At each blood-draw timepoint, two biological replicates of bulk PBMCs were obtained. A standard Ficoll-Paque protocol was used to isolate PBMCs from peripheral blood. TriZol was used to extract RNA from bulk PBMCs, from CD4 and CD8 fractions, and from dextramer-positive and dextramer-negative fractions. This clonotype has more than one count but fewer than ten. The clone's antigen remains unknown. Base qualities were left out, and no much larger clone turns up one base away.

Synthesis of TCR cDNA relied on 5'RACE template switching, a step that introduced a universal primer site along with unique molecular identifiers. Priming for cDNA synthesis came from both the TCR alpha and TCR beta constant segments. Library amplification used two PCR steps, and the second PCR step added sample barcodes and sequencing adapters. Sequencing of libraries was performed on Illumina HiSeq 2500 (2x100 bp) or NovaSeq (2x150 bp). Concerning the study's data processing: MIGEC was used to demultiplex reads and collapse the reads into UMI consensus sequences, and MiXCR was used for V(D)J alignment. Clonotypes responding to the vaccine were identified with edgeR on replicate PBMC samples, with the criteria of FDR below 0.01 and a log2 fold change above 5 up to day 15. Bulk clonotypes were assigned CD4 or CD8 identity according to which sequenced CD4 or CD8 repertoire held them at higher abundance. TCRdb reanalyzed the raw reads on its own, using fastp at Q25 for trimming and MiXCR for clone calling, and kept in-frame beta chains. One record per CDR3 amino acid sequence lists the most common genes and DNA. The V and J calls follow TCRdb's processing rather than the paper's. The sample profile shows some 560,000 distinct CDR3 sequences; about a sixth of them were found once. The top ten clones comprise about 18% of the sample.

The receptor's source is a man aged 18 to 30 who received the YFV17D yellow fever vaccine. The sample here was PBMCs, taken 4 to 5 days after the first yellow fever vaccination. The rearranged chain carries TRBV11-2 and TRBJ2-1; TRBD1 lines up with 7 middle nucleotides. CDR3 region: CASSQGDGYNEQFF. In nucleotides, the sequence is TGTGCCAGCAGCCAGGGGGATGGGTACAATGAGCAGTTCTTC.